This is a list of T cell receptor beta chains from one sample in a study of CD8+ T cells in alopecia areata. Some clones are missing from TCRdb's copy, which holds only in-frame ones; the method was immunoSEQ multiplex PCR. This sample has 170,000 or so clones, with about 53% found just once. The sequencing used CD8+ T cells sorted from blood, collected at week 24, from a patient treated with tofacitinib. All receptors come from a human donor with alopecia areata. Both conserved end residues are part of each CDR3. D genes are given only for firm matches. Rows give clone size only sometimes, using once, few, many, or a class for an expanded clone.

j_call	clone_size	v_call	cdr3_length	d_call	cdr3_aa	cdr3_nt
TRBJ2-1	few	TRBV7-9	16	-	CASSSRRRLPYNEQFF	TGTGCCAGCAGCTCTCGCCGGCGGCTACCTTACAATGAGCAGTTCTTC
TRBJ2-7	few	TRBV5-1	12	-	CASSLPAAEQYF	TGCGCCAGCAGCCTCCCAGCGGCCGAGCAGTACTTC
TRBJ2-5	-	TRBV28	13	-	CASSPSAQETQYF	TGTGCCAGCAGTCCAAGTGCACAAGAGACCCAGTACTTC
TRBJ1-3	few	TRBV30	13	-	CAWSPGSGNTIYF	TGTGCCTGGAGTCCGGGATCTGGAAACACCATATATTTT
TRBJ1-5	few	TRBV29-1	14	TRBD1	CSASDRDGNQPQHF	TGCAGCGCCTCGGACAGGGATGGCAATCAGCCCCAGCATTTT
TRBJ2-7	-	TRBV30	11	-	CAWSQGYEQYF	TGTGCCTGGAGTCAAGGGTACGAGCAGTACTTC
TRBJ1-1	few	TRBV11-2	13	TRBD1	CASSPGTAKEAFF	TGTGCCAGCAGCCCCGGGACAGCAAAGGAAGCTTTCTTT
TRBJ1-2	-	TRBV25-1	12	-	CASKTAGDGYTF	TGTGCCAGCAAGACGGCCGGGGATGGCTACACCTTC
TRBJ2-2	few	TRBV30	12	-	CAWGDTLRELFF	TGTGCCTGGGGGGACACCCTGAGGGAGCTGTTTTTT
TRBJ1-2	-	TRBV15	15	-	CATSRDTENYYGYTF	TGTGCCACCAGCAGAGATACGGAGAATTACTATGGCTACACCTTC
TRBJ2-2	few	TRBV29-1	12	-	CSVDTGAGELFF	TGCAGCGTTGATACTGGGGCCGGGGAGCTGTTTTTT
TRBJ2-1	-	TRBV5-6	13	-	CASSPTSNNEQFF	TGTGCCAGCAGCCCCACTAGTAACAATGAGCAGTTCTTC
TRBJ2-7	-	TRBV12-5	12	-	CASGAGYYEQYF	TGTGCTAGTGGGGCAGGGTATTACGAGCAGTACTTC
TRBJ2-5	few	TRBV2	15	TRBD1	CASRNRGQTQETQYF	TGTGCCAGCAGAAACAGGGGGCAGACCCAAGAGACCCAGTACTTC
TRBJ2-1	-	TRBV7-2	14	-	CASRTSGAGDEQFF	TGTGCCAGCAGGACCTCCGGGGCCGGAGATGAGCAGTTCTTC
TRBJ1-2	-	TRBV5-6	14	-	CASSLTQGINGYTF	TGTGCCAGCAGCTTAACCCAGGGGATCAATGGCTACACCTTC
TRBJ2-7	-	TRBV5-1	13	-	CASSLQGTYEQYF	TGCGCCAGCAGCTTACAGGGTACCTACGAGCAGTACTTC